Below are 10 T cell receptor beta chains sequenced from a single sample in a study of cytomegalovirus exposure and HLA in healthy donors. 13 Jbeta primers and 60 Vbeta primers were used for the PCR. The method was immunoSEQ multiplex PCR; TCRdb's version includes in-frame clones alone and lacks a portion of them. This sample has some 200,000 clones, with 75% to 80% found just once. The sample consisted of PBMCs. The receptors were sampled from a man in his late teens or twenties in good health and CMV-seronegative.

The chain couples TRBV4-2 to TRBJ1-2; 8 nucleotides align to TRBD1. V shed 3 bases, J shed 8 bases, and the junction held 5 bases outside the gene matches. There are 13 residues in the CDR3. The germline V gene has CDR1 LGHNA and CDR2 YNFKEQ. The CDR3 spells CASSHPTGEGYTF. CDR3 coding DNA: TGTGCCAGCAGCCATCCGACAGGGGAGGGCTACACCTTC.

For the CDR3, the DNA is TGCAGCGTTGAAGACGGGGAGGACTCCTACAATGAGCAGTTCTTC. Translating it yields CSVEDGEDSYNEQFF. The V call is TRBV29-1, the J call TRBJ2-1; D is perhaps TRBD2 (6 bases). The germline CDR1 and CDR2 sequences are SQVTM and ANQGSEA. The CDR3 loop spans 15 amino acids. V was clipped by 0 bases and J by 0 bases, with 9 bases between them.

The DNA for the CDR3 is TGTGCCAGCAGCTTAGCACCAGGGTATGGTGGCTACACCTTC. As protein: CASSLAPGYGGYTF. The chain recombines TRBV7-9 with TRBJ1-2; possible D gene TRBD1, 5 bases. This CDR3 comprises 14 residues. V lost 0 bases and J 7 bases, leaving 12 bases between the germline ends. Germline V gene data show CDR1 as SEHNR and CDR2 as FQNEAQ (reference sequence).

The V gene is TRBV27, the J gene TRBJ2-3, with 9 bases fitting TRBD2. The ends lost 4 bases at V and 1 base at J; junction bases unmatched: 6. This CDR3 contains 16 residues. Germline lookup yields CDR1 MNHEY and CDR2 SMNVEV (reference sequence). DNA of the CDR3: TGTGCCAGCAGTTCTCTCCGGACTAGCGGCACAGATACGCAGTATTTT. As protein: CASSSLRTSGTDTQYF.

The chain is built from TRBV12-2 and TRBJ2-7; no check of the table's D call, TRBD1, against the DNA was made. TRBV12-2 is a pseudogene locus. The CDR3 has 15 residues. The CDR3 here is CASRPLRSRTGKGYF. Written as DNA, the CDR3 is TGTGCAAGTCGCCCCCTTAGGTCCCGGACAGGGAAGGGGTACTTC.

To note about this clone: The sample contains more than one DNA sequence encoding this CDR3. This sequence joins TRBV9 and TRBJ1-4; 7 nucleotides line up with TRBD1. Trimming cost V 0 bases and J 7 bases; bases outside gene matches: 3. Germline V gives CDR1 SGDLS, CDR2 YYNGEE. This CDR3 has 14 amino acids. The CDR3 DNA sequence: TGTGCCAGCAGCGTAGGACAGGGCGTTGAAAAACTGTTTTTT. Translation: CASSVGQGVEKLFF.

The chain has TRBV4-1 and TRBJ2-3, with a weak D call TRBD2 (6 bases). This CDR3 spans 15 amino acids. Germline V gene lookup returns CDR1 MGHRA and CDR2 YSYEKL. With 3 bases removed from V and 2 bases from J, the gap between germline ends came to 12 bases. CDR3 DNA sequence: TGCGCCAGCAGCCATGGAGGGAGCCCCACAGATACGCAGTATTTT. Amino acids: CASSHGGSPTDTQYF.

The chain couples TRBV5-5 to TRBJ1-1; weak D call: TRBD1 (6 bases). Germline-derived CDR1 and CDR2 are SGHKS and YYEKEE (reference sequence). This CDR3 comprises 14 residues. The V and J ends lost 4 bases and 3 bases respectively, with 13 bases between them. DNA of the CDR3: TGTGCCAGCAGCACCTTACAGGGAGACACTGAAGCTTTCTTT. Amino acids: CASSTLQGDTEAFF.

This clone was observed once. V and J are TRBV29-1 and TRBJ2-7; the D is unclear. V lost 4 bases and J lost 1, with 5 bases in between. Germline CDR1 SQVTM, CDR2 ANQGSEA. The CDR3 loop spans 11 amino acids. The CDR3 loop reads CSVVGSYEQYF. CDR3 in DNA: TGCAGCGTTGTCGGGTCCTACGAGCAGTACTTC.

The genes are TRBV6-5 and TRBJ1-2, with TRBD1 matching over 7 bases. Trimming cost V 7 bases and J 8 bases; bases outside gene matches: 13. CDR3 length: 14 residues. Germline CDR1 MNHEY, CDR2 SVGAGI. CDR3 protein: CASIRGKGARGYTF. CDR3 nucleotides: TGTGCCAGCATCCGAGGGAAGGGGGCGAGGGGCTACACCTTC.